One sample yielded the 28 T cell receptor beta chains listed below, sequenced in a study of cytomegalovirus exposure and HLA in healthy donors. Vbeta (60) and Jbeta (13) primers were used in the PCR. Sequencing was performed with immunoSEQ multiplex PCR; in TCRdb, only in-frame clones are kept and a portion is missing. The sample shows about 180,000 clones, roughly 75% of them seen only once. Input material: PBMCs. The receptors were gathered from a woman under 40 in good health and CMV-seronegative.

A few counts support this clone. Here the CDR3 reads CASSLVGGTGLYEQYF. The CDR3 region has the DNA TGTGCCAGCAGCTTAGTGGGCGGGACAGGGCTTTACGAGCAGTACTTC. The chain joins TRBV7-2 to TRBJ2-7; TRBD1 agrees at 9 bases. CDR1 and CDR2 (germline): SGHTA, FQGNSA. The V and J ends lost 1 base and 4 bases, in that order; junction bases with no gene match: 8. The CDR3 is made up of 16 amino acids.

This clone was detected only a few times. V is TRBV6-5 and J is TRBJ1-1; tentatively, D is TRBD1 (5 bases). V lost 0 bases, J lost 1 base, and 6 bases lay in between. Germline-derived CDR1 and CDR2 are MNHEY and SVGAGI. The CDR3 runs 14 residues. As DNA, the CDR3 is TGTGCCAGCAGTTACTCGACAGCGAACACTGAAGCTTTCTTT. This codes for CASSYSTANTEAFF.

The chain couples TRBV7-9 to TRBJ2-1; D possibly corresponds to TRBD2 (7 bases). V lost 1 base and J lost 10, with 11 bases in between. This CDR3 is built from 13 residues. Germline values: CDR1 SEHNR, CDR2 FQNEAQ (reference sequence). CDR3 sequence reads: CASSLGGGGEQFF. CDR3 nucleotides: TGTGCCAGCAGCTTAGGGGGCGGGGGCGAGCAGTTCTTC.

This clone was counted between two and nine times. The chain links TRBV4-1 to TRBJ2-7, with 7 bases fitting TRBD2. The CDR3 has 15 residues. Unmatched junction bases numbered 7, after V lost 1 base and J lost 4 bases. Germline V gives CDR1 MGHRA, CDR2 YSYEKL. In DNA, the CDR3 is TGCGCCAGCAGCCAAGTTACGGGGGGTGCTTACGAGCAGTACTTC. This gives the protein CASSQVTGGAYEQYF.

This clone was picked up a small number of times. This chain links TRBV27 with TRBJ2-7; tentative D call: TRBD2 (5 bases). The CDR3 is made up of 15 amino acids. The V gene's germline CDR1 is MNHEY and CDR2 SMNVEV (reference sequence). The germline V and J ends were trimmed by 5 bases and 0 bases, with 14 bases remaining between them. This chain's CDR3 is CASSPGSAASYEQYF. CDR3 nucleotides: TGTGCCAGCAGTCCGGGGAGCGCTGCCTCCTACGAGCAGTACTTC.

This rearrangement joins TRBV19 to TRBJ1-2; 8 bases are a match to TRBD1. Germline CDR1 reads LNHDA; CDR2 reads SQIVND (reference sequence). With 9 bases clipped from V and 8 bases from J, the junction kept 8 bases outside the gene matches. The CDR3 sequence is 12 residues long. The CDR3, as DNA: TGTGCCAGCGACGACAGGGGTGAGGGCTACACCTTC. Its translation is CASDDRGEGYTF.

The chain has TRBV5-1 and TRBJ2-5; D not resolved. The CDR3 spans 15 residues. Deletions cut 1 base from V and 4 bases from J, with 14 bases between. Germline-derived CDR1 and CDR2 are SGHRS and YFSETQ. CDR3 region: CASSLFSSDGETQYF. The DNA for the CDR3 is TGCGCCAGCAGCTTGTTCTCAAGCGACGGAGAGACCCAGTACTTC.

The CDR3 is CASSLGGTGPNQPQHF. DNA for the CDR3: TGCGCCAGCAGCTTGGGGGGGACAGGGCCCAATCAGCCCCAGCATTTT. The chain joins TRBV5-1 to TRBJ1-5; 9 bases match TRBD1. In germline, CDR1 is SGHRS, CDR2 YFSETQ. V was clipped by 0 bases and J by 3 bases; unmatched bases: 4. The CDR3 contains 16 residues.

The chain joins TRBV30 to TRBJ2-7; 9 bases are a match to TRBD2. There are 13 residues in the CDR3. Trimming cost V 5 bases and J 9 bases; bases outside gene matches: 11. Germline V CDR1 and CDR2: GTSNPN, SVGIG (reference sequence). The CDR3 DNA reads TGTGCCTGGGACCGAGCGGGGGGTACGGGGCAGTACTTC. This translates into CAWDRAGGTGQYF. Using reference TRBV30 and TRBJ2-7 for the parts outside the CDR3, the full variable domain is SQTIHQWPATLVQPVGSPLSLECTVEGTSNPNLYWYRQAAGRGLQLLFYSVGIGQISSEVPQNLSASRPQDRQFILSSKKLLLSDSGFYLCAWDRAGGTGQYFGPGTRLTVT.

This clone was observed a handful of times. This chain joins TRBV4-2 and TRBJ2-5; 7 nucleotides match TRBD1. Germline trimming cut 0 bases from V and 3 bases from J; bases unmatched to any gene: 10. Germline CDR1 reads LGHNA; CDR2 reads YNFKEQ. There are 17 residues in the CDR3. CDR3 protein: CASSQDPRVTGEETQYF. The CDR3 region has the DNA TGTGCCAGCAGCCAAGATCCCCGAGTAACAGGGGAAGAGACCCAGTACTTC.

The CDR3 DNA reads as TGTGCCAGCAGCGCCTGGGCAGGGGGCGCCCCTGAAGCTTTCTTT. Encoded protein: CASSAWAGGAPEAFF. The chain uses TRBV11-2 and TRBJ1-1; 8 positions match TRBD1. The CDR3 consists of 15 residues. CDR1 SGHAT and CDR2 FQNNGV come from the germline V gene. Unmatched junction bases numbered 11, after V lost 5 bases and J lost 6 bases.

The chain joins TRBV6-1 to TRBJ1-5; D gene uncertain. With 1 base removed from V and 0 bases from J, the gap between germline ends came to 10 bases. This CDR3 is built from 16 residues. CDR1 and CDR2 (germline): MNHNS, SASEGT. The CDR3 region is CASSEDVQISNQPQHF. The CDR3 coding sequence is TGTGCCAGCAGTGAAGATGTACAAATTAGCAATCAGCCCCAGCATTTT.

With respect to this clone: Germline is not matched at one junction end, which may reflect a read error. The chain uses TRBV2 and TRBJ2-7, with 9 positions matching TRBD2. CDR1 is SNHLY and CDR2 is FYNNEI in the germline V gene. The CDR3 has 15 amino acids. The CDR3 DNA reads TGTGCCAGCAGCGAAGGGGGCGGGGGGGCTTACGAGCAGTACTTC. It is translated as CASSEGGGGAYEQYF.

This clone was picked up a small number of times. The chain couples TRBV27 to TRBJ2-6; 7 positions agree with TRBD1. The CDR3 sequence is 18 residues long. Losses at the gene ends were 8 bases for V and 3 bases for J; bases not matched to a gene: 16. CDR1 and CDR2 (germline): MNHEY, SMNVEV (reference sequence). CDR3 amino acids: CASHPRGLGLLGANVLTF. The CDR3 DNA sequence: TGTGCCAGCCACCCTAGGGGGCTGGGTTTGCTTGGGGCCAACGTCCTGACTTTC.

This clone has more than one count but fewer than ten. This chain links TRBV19 with TRBJ2-1; 13 nucleotides align to TRBD2. Germline CDR1 is LNHDA and CDR2 is SQIVND (reference sequence). V was pared by 5 bases and J by 7 bases, with 11 bases of the junction left unmatched. The CDR3 has 17 amino acids. CDR3 amino acids: CASSATTSGGRENEQFF. CDR3 nucleotides: TGTGCCAGTAGTGCAACGACTAGCGGGGGGAGGGAAAATGAGCAGTTCTTC.

The J gene is TRBJ1-2, the V gene TRBV6-5, with 10 bases fitting TRBD1. CDR3 length equals 13 residues. V lost 6 bases to trimming and J lost 3 bases; unmatched junction nucleotides: 1. Germline lookup yields CDR1 MNHEY and CDR2 SVGAGI. The CDR3 nucleotides read TGTGCCAGCAGGACAGGGGGCGACTATGGCTACACCTTC. This translates into CASRTGGDYGYTF.

CDR3 in amino acids: CASSVLEASYEQYF. CDR3 nucleotide sequence: TGTGCCAGCAGTGTTTTAGAGGCGTCCTACGAGCAGTACTTC. The chain carries TRBV6-1 and TRBJ2-7; unclear D gene. The CDR3 runs 14 residues. Trimming pared 4 bases from V and 1 base from J, leaving 11 bases between. Germline CDR1 reads MNHNS; CDR2 reads SASEGT.

V usage is TRBV2 and J usage is TRBJ1-2, with D possibly TRBD1 on 6 matching bases. Germline V lookup: CDR1 SNHLY, CDR2 FYNNEI. The ends were cut back, 4 bases at V and 6 bases at J, with 9 bases in the middle. CDR3 length: 12 residues. CDR3 DNA: TGTGCCAGCAGTGCCAACAGGGATGGCTACACCTTC. Amino acids: CASSANRDGYTF.

This clone showed up just a few times. The chain links TRBV7-2 to TRBJ2-7; 11 positions match TRBD2. The CDR3 contains 17 residues. Unmatched junction bases numbered 7, after V lost 2 bases and J lost 1 base. CDR1 SGHTA and CDR2 FQGNSA come from the germline V gene. The CDR3 is CASSLRLLAGESYEQYF. The CDR3 nucleotides are TGTGCCAGCAGCTTACGGCTACTAGCGGGGGAGTCCTACGAGCAGTACTTC. The variable domain in full, completed from reference TRBV7-2 and TRBJ2-7, reads GAGVSQSPSNKVTEKGKDVELRCDPISGHTALYWYRQSLGQGLEFLIYFQGNSAPDKSGLPSDRFSAERTGGSVSTLTIQRTQQEDSAVYLCASSLRLLAGESYEQYFGPGTRLTVT.

V is TRBV2 and J is TRBJ2-2; TRBD2 agrees at 11 bases. The CDR3 totals 17 residues. The V segment lost 6 bases and the J segment 4 bases; nucleotides outside the gene matches: 10. Germline CDR1 and CDR2: SNHLY and FYNNEI. The CDR3 region is CASRPPTSGDATGELFF. Here the CDR3 DNA reads TGTGCCAGCAGGCCCCCGACTAGCGGGGACGCCACCGGGGAGCTGTTTTTT.

The CDR3 nucleotides are TGTGCCAGCAGCTTAGGCAAGACTCAGAGCACAGATACGCAGTATTTT. Its translation: CASSLGKTQSTDTQYF. The rearrangement uses TRBV5-4 and TRBJ2-3; D call uncertain. V dropped 2 bases and J dropped 0 bases, with 13 bases sitting between them. This CDR3 is built from 16 residues. Germline V lookup: CDR1 SGHNT, CDR2 YYREEE (reference sequence).

The gene calls are TRBV10-3 and TRBJ2-7, with 12 positions matching TRBD2. CDR3 size: 14 residues. From germline, CDR1 is ENHRY and CDR2 SYGVKD. V shed 10 bases, J shed 4 bases, and the junction held 8 bases outside the gene matches. The CDR3 reads CATSTSGGIYEQYF. DNA of the CDR3: TGTGCCACCTCTACTAGCGGGGGGATATACGAGCAGTACTTC.

Only a few counts were recorded for this clone. The V gene is TRBV19, the J gene TRBJ1-5; the match to TRBD1 covers 12 bases. Trimming cost V 5 bases and J 6 bases; bases outside gene matches: 8. Germline assignment: CDR1 LNHDA and CDR2 SQIVND (reference sequence). The CDR3 contains 16 residues. CDR3 sequence (DNA): TGTGCCAGTAGTCTGGGGACAGGGGGCCGAAGTCAGCCCCAGCATTTT. It is translated as CASSLGTGGRSQPQHF.

The genes are TRBV6-6 and TRBJ2-7, with 10 bases that match TRBD2. The CDR3 length is 14 residues. Losses at the gene ends were 6 bases for V and 1 base for J; bases not matched to a gene: 3. Germline V lookup: CDR1 MNHNY, CDR2 SVGAGI (reference sequence). CDR3 loop: CASSLAGVSYEQYF. The CDR3, as DNA: TGTGCCAGCAGCCTAGCGGGGGTGTCCTACGAGCAGTACTTC.

V gene TRBV5-1 combines with J gene TRBJ2-1, with D perhaps matching TRBD1 (6 bases). The V end was cut by 4 bases, the J end by 4 bases, with 9 bases between. The CDR3 has 13 residues. Per the germline V gene, CDR1 is SGHRS and CDR2 is YFSETQ. The CDR3 loop reads CASSGQIYNEQFF. CDR3 DNA sequence: TGCGCCAGCAGCGGACAGATTTACAATGAGCAGTTCTTC.

This sequence joins TRBV5-8 and TRBJ2-5; unclear D gene. The length of the CDR3 is 13 residues. V lost 0 bases, J lost 4 bases, and 7 bases lay in between. Germline V gene lookup returns CDR1 SGHTS and CDR2 YDEGEE. CDR3 protein: CASSLGPGETQYF. CDR3 in DNA: TGTGCCAGCAGCTTGGGCCCGGGAGAGACCCAGTACTTC.

This chain connects TRBV11-2 to TRBJ2-3; 9 bases match TRBD1. Looked up from germline, CDR1 is SGHAT and CDR2 is FQNNGV. The V segment lost 4 bases and the J segment 2 bases; nucleotides outside the gene matches: 4. The CDR3 has 15 amino acids. Here the CDR3 reads CASSWGQGPTDTQYF. CDR3 coding DNA: TGTGCCAGCAGCTGGGGACAGGGCCCCACAGATACGCAGTATTTT.

This clone was recorded a few times. This chain joins TRBV6-6 and TRBJ1-2; 9 bases are shared with TRBD1. Germline CDR1 reads MNHNY; CDR2 reads SVGAGI (reference sequence). The V and J ends lost 2 bases and 6 bases, in that order; junction bases with no gene match: 1. The CDR3 consists of 13 residues. The DNA of the CDR3 is TGTGCCAGCAGTTACCGGACAGGGGATGGCTACACCTTC. Translating gives CASSYRTGDGYTF.